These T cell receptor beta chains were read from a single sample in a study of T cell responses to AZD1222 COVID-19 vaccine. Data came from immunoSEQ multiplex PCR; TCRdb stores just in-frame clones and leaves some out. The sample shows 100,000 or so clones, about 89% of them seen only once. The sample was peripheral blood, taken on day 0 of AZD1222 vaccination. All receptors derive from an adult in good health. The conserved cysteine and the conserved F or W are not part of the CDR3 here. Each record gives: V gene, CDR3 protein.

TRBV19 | ASSYSGTGREQF
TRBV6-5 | ASTPGQGHGDTQY
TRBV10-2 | ASSQKFQETQY
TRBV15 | ATSRDRGIDYGYT
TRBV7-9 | ASSRVLGANEKLF
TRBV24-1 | ATSVAQGAFGYT
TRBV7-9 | ASSLGASGGRLGY
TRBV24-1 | ATTCRIFGTGAYEQY
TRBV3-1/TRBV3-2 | ASSPPSGRAGGGELF
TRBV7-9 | ASSLSTGGWNSEKLF
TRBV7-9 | ARDRGVWF
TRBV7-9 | ASSLVRGNTGELF
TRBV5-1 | ASRAEANTGELF
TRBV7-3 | ASSIGVSGTDTQY
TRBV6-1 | ASRRDDDTQY
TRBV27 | ASSLLGRGEQY
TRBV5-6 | ASSFTSGYSYEQY
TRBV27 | ASSPRTSGLELF
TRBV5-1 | ASSRPDNYGYT
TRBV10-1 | ASSESTFTGTQY
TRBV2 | ARLGVDTQY
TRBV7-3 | ASSLVGTGGNEQF
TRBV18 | ASSPGGIGNQPQH
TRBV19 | ASTTGLSNQPQH
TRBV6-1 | ASSEWWGAGENIQY
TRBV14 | ASSPGTSGATYNEQF
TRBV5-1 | ASSASGRARETQY